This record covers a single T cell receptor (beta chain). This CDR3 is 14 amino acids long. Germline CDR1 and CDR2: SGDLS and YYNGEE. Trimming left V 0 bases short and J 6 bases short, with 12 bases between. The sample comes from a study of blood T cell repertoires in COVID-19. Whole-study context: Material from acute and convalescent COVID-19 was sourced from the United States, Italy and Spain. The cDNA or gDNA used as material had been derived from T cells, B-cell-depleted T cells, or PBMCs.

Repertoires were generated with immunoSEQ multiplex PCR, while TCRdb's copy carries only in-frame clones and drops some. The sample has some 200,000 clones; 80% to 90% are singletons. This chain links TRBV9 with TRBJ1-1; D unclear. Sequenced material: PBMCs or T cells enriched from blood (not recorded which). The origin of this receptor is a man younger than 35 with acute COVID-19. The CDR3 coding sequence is TGTGCCAGCAGCGTAGGAGTCGGGTCGGCTGAAGCTTTCTTT. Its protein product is CASSVGVGSAEAFF. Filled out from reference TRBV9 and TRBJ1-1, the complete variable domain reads DSGVTQTPKHLITATGQRVTLRCSPRSGDLSVYWYQQSLDQGLQFLIQYYNGEERAKGNILERFSAQQFPDLHSELNLSSLELGDSALYFCASSVGVGSAEAFFGQGTRLTVV.